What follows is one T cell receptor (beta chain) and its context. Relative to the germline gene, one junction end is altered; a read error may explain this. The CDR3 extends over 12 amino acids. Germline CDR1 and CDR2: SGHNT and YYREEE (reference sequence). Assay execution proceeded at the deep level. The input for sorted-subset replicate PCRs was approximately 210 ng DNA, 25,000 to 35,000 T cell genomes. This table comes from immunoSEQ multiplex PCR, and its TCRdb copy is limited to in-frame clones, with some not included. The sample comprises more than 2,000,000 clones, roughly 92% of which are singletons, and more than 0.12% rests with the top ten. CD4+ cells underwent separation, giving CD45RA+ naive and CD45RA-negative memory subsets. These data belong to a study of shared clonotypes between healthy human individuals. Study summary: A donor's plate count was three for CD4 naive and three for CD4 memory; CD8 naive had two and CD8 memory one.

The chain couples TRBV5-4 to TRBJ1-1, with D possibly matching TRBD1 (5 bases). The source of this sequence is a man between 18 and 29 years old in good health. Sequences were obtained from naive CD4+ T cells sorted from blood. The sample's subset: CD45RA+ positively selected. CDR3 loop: CASSRKTAEEAF. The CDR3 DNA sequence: TGTGCCAGCAGCCGTAAGACAGCGGAGGAGGCCTTT.